Presented here are 3 T cell receptor beta chains from one specimen sequenced in a study of T cells in Graves' hyperthyroidism and ophthalmopathy. RNA transcripts were the template for amplifying TCR beta CDR3 regions. Primed by the HTBI set, a first-round RT-PCR was run on the TCR CDR3. TCRdb reprocessed the multiplex PCR reads with MiXCR, giving one entry per CDR3 protein. The data hold roughly 740,000 distinct CDR3 sequences, with around 17% observed a single time. The source material was blood. These receptors all come from a man between 18 and 35 years old with Graves' hyperthyroidism.

The chain uses TRBV20-1 and TRBJ2-3; no clear D. The germline CDR1 and CDR2 sequences are DFQATT and SNEGSKA (reference sequence). The CDR3 contains 14 residues. In DNA form, the CDR3 reads TGCGGTTTGTGGGGTTTCCAAACTCCAGATACGCAGTATTTT. This codes for CGLWGFQTPDTQYF.

This clonotype came up a few times. This chain connects TRBV27 to TRBJ1-1; the D is unclear. The V gene's germline CDR1 is MNHEY and CDR2 SMNVEV (reference sequence). The V end lost 0 bases, the J end lost 4 bases, and 6 bases lay between the germline ends. This CDR3 contains 13 residues. As DNA, the CDR3 is TGTGCCAGCAGTTTATCCGCAAGCACTGAAGCTTTCTTT. Translated: CASSLSASTEAFF.

The sample holds many counts of this clonotype. The V and J genes are TRBV7-9 and TRBJ2-1; 10 bases match TRBD2. Germline CDR1 reads SEHNR; CDR2 reads FQNEAQ (reference sequence). Germline trimming cut 1 base from V and 8 bases from J; bases unmatched to any gene: 8. This CDR3 is 16 amino acids long. CDR3 nucleotides: TGTGCCAGCAGCTTAGGAGTAGCGGGAGGTAGCGATGAGCAGTTCTTC. As protein: CASSLGVAGGSDEQFF.